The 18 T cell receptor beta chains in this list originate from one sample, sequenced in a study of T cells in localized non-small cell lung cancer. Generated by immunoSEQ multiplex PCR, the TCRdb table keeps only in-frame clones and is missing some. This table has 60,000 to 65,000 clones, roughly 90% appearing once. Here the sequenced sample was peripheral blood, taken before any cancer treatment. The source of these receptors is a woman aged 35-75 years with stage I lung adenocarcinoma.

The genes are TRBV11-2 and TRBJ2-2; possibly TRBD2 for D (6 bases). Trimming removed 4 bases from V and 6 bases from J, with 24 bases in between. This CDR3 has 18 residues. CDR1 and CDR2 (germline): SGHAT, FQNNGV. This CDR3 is CASSSELLLAGKSGELFF. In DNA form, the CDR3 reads TGTGCCAGCAGCTCGGAATTATTACTAGCAGGGAAATCCGGGGAGCTGTTTTTT.

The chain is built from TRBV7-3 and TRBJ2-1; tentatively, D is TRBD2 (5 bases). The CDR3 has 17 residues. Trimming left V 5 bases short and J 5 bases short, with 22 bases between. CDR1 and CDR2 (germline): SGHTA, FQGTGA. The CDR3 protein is CASSPSITSWGHNEQFF. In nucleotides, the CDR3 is TGTGCCAGCAGCCCGTCAATCACTAGTTGGGGTCACAATGAGCAGTTCTTC.

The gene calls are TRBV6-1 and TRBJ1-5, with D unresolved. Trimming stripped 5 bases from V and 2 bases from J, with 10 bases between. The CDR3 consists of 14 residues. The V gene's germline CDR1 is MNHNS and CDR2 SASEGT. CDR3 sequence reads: CASSMGQGNQPQHF. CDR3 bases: TGTGCCAGCAGTATGGGCCAGGGCAATCAGCCCCAGCATTTT.

The CDR3, as DNA: TGTGCCAGCAGTGCTCAGGGGTCACAATCCTATGGCTACACCTTC. Its translation: CASSAQGSQSYGYTF. The V gene is TRBV28, the J gene TRBJ1-2; possible D gene TRBD1, 6 bases. Germline CDR1 MDHEN, CDR2 SYDVKM. The CDR3 extends over 15 amino acids. V was clipped by 5 bases and J by 4 bases, with 17 bases between them.

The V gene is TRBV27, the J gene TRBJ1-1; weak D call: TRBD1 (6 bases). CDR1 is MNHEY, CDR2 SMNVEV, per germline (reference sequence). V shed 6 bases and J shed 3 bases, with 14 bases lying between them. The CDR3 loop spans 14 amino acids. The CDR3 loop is CASSLTGPDTEAFF. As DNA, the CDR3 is TGTGCCAGCAGCCTGACAGGCCCTGACACTGAAGCTTTCTTT.

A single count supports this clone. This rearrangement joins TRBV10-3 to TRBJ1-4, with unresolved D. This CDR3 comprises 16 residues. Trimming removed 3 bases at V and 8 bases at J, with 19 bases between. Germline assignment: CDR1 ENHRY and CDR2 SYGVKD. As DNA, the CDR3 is TGTGCCATCAGTGAAGAGATCGGAAAAGGGATGGAAAAACTGTTTTTT. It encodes CAISEEIGKGMEKLFF.

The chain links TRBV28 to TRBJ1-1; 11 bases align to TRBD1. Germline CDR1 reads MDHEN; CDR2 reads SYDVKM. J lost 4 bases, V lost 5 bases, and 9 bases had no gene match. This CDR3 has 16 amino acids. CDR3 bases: TGTGCCAGCAGTCCCGGACAGGGGGCCGTGGGCACTGAAGCTTTCTTT. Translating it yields CASSPGQGAVGTEAFF.

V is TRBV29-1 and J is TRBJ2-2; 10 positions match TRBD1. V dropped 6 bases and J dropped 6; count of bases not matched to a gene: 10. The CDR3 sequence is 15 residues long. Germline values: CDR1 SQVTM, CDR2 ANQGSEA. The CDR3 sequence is CSVAGTGVSSGELFF. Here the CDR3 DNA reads TGCAGCGTCGCCGGGACAGGGGTTTCCTCCGGGGAGCTGTTTTTT.

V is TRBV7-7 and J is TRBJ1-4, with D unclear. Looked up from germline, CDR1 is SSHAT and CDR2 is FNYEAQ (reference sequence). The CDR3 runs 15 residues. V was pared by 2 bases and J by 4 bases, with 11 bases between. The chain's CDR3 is CASSLTTGVNEKLFF. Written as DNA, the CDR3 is TGTGCCAGCAGCTTAACGACGGGAGTTAATGAAAAACTGTTTTTT. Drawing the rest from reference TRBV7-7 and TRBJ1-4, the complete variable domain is GAGVSQSPRYKVTKRGQDVTLRCDPISSHATLYWYQQALGQGPEFLTYFNYEAQPDKSGLPSDRFSAERPEGSISTLTIQRTEQRDSAMYRCASSLTTGVNEKLFFGSGTQLSVL.

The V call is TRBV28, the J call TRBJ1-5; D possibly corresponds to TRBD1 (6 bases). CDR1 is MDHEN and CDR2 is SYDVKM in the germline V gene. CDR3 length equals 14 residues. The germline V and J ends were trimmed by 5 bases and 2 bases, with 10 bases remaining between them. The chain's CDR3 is CASSLQGGNQPQHF. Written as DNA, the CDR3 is TGTGCCAGCAGTCTACAGGGTGGCAATCAGCCCCAGCATTTT.

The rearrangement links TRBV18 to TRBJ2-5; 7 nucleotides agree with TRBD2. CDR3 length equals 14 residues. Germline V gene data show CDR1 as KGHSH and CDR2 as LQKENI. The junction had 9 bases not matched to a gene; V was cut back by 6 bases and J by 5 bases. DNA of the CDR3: TGTGCCAGCTCCGGCAGCGGGGCCGGGGAGACCCAGTACTTC. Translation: CASSGSGAGETQYF.

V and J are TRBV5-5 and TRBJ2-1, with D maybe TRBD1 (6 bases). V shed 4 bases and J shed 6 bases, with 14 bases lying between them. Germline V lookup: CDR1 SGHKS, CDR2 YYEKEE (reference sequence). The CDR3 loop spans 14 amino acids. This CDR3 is CASSLDRISNEQFF. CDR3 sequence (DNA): TGTGCCAGCAGCCTCGACAGGATAAGCAATGAGCAGTTCTTC. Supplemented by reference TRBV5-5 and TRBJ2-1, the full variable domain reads DAGVTQSPTHLIKTRGQQVTLRCSPISGHKSVSWYQQVLGQGPQFIFQYYEKEERGRGNFPDRFSARQFPNYSSELNVNALLLGDSALYLCASSLDRISNEQFFGPGTRLTVL.

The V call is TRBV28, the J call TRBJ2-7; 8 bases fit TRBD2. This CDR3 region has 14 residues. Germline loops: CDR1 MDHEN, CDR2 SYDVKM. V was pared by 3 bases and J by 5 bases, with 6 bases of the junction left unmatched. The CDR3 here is CASSFPGLVNEQYF. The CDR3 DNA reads TGTGCCAGCAGTTTTCCGGGACTAGTAAACGAGCAGTACTTC.

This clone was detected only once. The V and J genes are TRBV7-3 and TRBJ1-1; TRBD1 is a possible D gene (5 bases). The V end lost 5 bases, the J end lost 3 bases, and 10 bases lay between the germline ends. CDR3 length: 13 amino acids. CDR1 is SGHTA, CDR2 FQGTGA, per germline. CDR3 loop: CASSPMGDTEAFF. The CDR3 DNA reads TGTGCCAGCAGCCCCATGGGGGACACTGAAGCTTTCTTT.

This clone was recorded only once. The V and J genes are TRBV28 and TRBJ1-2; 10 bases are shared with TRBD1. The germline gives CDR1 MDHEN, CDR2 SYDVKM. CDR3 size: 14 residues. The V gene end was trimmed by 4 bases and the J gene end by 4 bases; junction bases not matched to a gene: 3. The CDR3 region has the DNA TGTGCCAGCAGTTCCCGGACAGGGGGCTATGGCTACACCTTC. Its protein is CASSSRTGGYGYTF.

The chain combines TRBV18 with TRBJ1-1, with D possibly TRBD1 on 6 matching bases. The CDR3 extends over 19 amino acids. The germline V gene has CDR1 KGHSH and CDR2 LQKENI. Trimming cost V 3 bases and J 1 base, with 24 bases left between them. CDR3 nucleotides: TGTGCCAGCTCACCTGAAAGAGCGGGGGGCCTCATTAAGAACACTGAAGCTTTCTTT. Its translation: CASSPERAGGLIKNTEAFF.

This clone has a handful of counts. CDR3 coding DNA: TGTGCTAGTGGTCCCAGGGAGACTGAAGCTTTCTTT. Residues: CASGPRETEAFF. The rearrangement uses TRBV12-5 and TRBJ1-1; possible D gene TRBD1, 5 bases. CDR3 length equals 12 residues. Germline V gene data show CDR1 as LGHNT and CDR2 as FRNRAP. V lost 5 bases and J lost 5, with 9 bases in between.

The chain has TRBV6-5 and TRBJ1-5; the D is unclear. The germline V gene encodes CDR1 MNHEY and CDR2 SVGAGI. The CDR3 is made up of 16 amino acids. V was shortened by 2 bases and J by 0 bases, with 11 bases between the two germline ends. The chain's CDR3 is CASSYESRNSNQPQHF. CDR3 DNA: TGTGCCAGCAGTTACGAGAGCAGAAATAGCAATCAGCCCCAGCATTTT.